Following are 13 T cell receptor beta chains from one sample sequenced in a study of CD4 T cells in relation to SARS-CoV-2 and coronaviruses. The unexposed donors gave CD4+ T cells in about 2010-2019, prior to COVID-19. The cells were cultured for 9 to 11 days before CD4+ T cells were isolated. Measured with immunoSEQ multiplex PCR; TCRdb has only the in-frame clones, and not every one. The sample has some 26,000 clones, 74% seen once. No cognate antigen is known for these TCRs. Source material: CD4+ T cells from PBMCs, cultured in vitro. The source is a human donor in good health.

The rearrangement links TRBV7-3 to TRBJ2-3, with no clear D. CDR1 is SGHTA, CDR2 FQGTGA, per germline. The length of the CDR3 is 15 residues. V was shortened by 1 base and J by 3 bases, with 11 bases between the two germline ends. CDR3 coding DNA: TGTGCCAGCAGCTTAATGCCTATGCCTACAGATACGCAGTATTTT. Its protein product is CASSLMPMPTDTQYF. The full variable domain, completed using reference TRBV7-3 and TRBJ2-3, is GAGVSQTPSNKVTEKGKYVELRCDPISGHTALYWYRQSLGQGPEFLIYFQGTGAADDSGLPNDRFFAVRPEGSVSTLKIQRTERGDSAVYLCASSLMPMPTDTQYFGPGTRLTVL.

The CDR3 DNA sequence: TGTGCCAGCAGCGCACGACAGGGGGCCCACGAGCAGTACTTC. Its protein product is CASSARQGAHEQYF. The rearrangement uses TRBV11-3 and TRBJ2-7; 10 nucleotides agree with TRBD1. In germline, CDR1 is SGHNT, CDR2 YENEEA. V gave up 5 bases and J gave up 5 bases; unmatched junction bases: 6. The CDR3 spans 14 residues.

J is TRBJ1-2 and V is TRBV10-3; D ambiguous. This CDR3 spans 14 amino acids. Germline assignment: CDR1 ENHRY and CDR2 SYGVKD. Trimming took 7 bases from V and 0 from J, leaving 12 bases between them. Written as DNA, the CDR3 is TGTGCCATCACCACTGAACCCGCTAACTATGGCTACACCTTC. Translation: CAITTEPANYGYTF.

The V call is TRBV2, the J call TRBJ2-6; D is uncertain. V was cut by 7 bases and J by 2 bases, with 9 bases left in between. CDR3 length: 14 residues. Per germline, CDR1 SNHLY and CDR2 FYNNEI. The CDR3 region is CASNLVPGANVLTF. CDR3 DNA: TGTGCCAGCAATCTCGTACCTGGGGCCAACGTCCTGACTTTC.

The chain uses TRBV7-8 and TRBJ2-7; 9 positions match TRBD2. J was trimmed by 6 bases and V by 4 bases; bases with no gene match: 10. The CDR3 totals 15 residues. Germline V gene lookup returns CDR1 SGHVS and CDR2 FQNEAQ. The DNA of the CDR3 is TGTGCCAGCAGCTCCCTTAGCGGGAGACTGGGCGAGCAGTACTTC. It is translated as CASSSLSGRLGEQYF.

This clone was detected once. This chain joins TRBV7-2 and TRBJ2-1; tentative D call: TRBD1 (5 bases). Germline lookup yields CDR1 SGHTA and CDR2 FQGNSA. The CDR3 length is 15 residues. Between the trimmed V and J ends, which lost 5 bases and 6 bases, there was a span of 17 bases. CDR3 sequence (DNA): TGTGCCAGCAGCCCCGAGGCCGTAAGGGGCAATGAGCAGTTCTTC. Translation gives CASSPEAVRGNEQFF.

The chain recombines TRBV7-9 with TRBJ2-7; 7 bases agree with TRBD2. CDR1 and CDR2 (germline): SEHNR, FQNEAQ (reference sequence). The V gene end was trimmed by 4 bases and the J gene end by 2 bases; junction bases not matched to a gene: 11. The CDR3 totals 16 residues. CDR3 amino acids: CASSSARREFPYEQYF. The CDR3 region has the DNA TGTGCCAGCAGCTCGGCGAGGCGGGAGTTCCCCTACGAGCAGTACTTC.

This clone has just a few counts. This chain's CDR3 is CAPFNRNTEAFF. CDR3 bases: TGTGCCCCCTTCAATCGGAACACTGAAGCTTTCTTT. The chain couples TRBV7-9 to TRBJ1-1; D uncertain. This CDR3 region has 12 residues. V was shortened by 11 bases and J by 1 base, with 11 bases between the two germline ends. Germline V gives CDR1 SEHNR, CDR2 FQNEAQ (reference sequence).

The CDR3 DNA reads TGTGCCAGTAGTGTGACTAGCGGGGGAAACCAAGAGACCCAGTACTTC. This gives the protein CASSVTSGGNQETQYF. The genes are TRBV19 and TRBJ2-5; 12 nucleotides match TRBD2. The V gene's germline CDR1 is LNHDA and CDR2 SQIVND (reference sequence). J lost 0 bases, V lost 5 bases, and 4 bases had no gene match. CDR3 size: 16 residues.

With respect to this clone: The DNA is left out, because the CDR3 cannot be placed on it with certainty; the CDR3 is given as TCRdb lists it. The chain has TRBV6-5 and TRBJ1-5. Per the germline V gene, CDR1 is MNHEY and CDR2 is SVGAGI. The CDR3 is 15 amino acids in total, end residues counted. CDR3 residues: CASSSSEGHNQPQHF.

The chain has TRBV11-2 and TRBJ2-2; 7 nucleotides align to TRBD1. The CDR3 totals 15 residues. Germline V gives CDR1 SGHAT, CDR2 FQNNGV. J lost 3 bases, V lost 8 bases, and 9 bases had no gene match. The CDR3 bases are TGTGCCAGCGGCCTCCGGGACAGATACACCGGGGAGCTGTTTTTT. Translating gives CASGLRDRYTGELFF.

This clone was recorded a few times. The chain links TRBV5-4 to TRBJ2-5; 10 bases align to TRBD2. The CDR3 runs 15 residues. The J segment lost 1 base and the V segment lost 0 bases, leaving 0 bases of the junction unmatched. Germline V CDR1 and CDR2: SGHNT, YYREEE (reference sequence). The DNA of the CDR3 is TGTGCCAGCAGCTTGGGACTAGCGGGCCAAGAGACCCAGTACTTC. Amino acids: CASSLGLAGQETQYF.

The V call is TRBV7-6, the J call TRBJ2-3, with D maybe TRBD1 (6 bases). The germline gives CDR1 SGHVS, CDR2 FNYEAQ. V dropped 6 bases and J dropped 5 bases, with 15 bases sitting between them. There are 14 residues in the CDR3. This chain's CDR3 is CASSTDIGGDTQYF. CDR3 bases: TGTGCCAGCAGTACGGATATAGGGGGAGATACGCAGTATTTT.